Listed below are T cell receptor beta chains from one sample, sequenced in a study of CD8 T cells in ankylosing spondylitis. TCRdb independently ran MiXCR on the 5' RACE reads; one entry per CDR3 protein. In the table there are approximately 25,000 distinct CDR3 sequences, about 17% of which are singletons. Sequenced: blood. The receptors here all came from a male donor with ankylosing spondylitis or in good health (not recorded which). CDR3s leave out the opening cysteine and the closing phenylalanine or tryptophan. The size field is filled for only some rows; it gives once, few, many or a size class.

V gene	J gene	clone size	CDR3 protein
TRBV2	TRBJ2-3	many	AGSADYATDTQY
TRBV11-3	TRBJ2-3	NA	ASSLDRGRGQEDTQY
TRBV7-3	TRBJ2-2	many	ASSSGLASAGELF
TRBV29-1	TRBJ2-1	many	SVSGSYNEQF
TRBV7-2	TRBJ1-1	many	ASSLYPPPLRTEAF
TRBV3-1	TRBJ1-6	NA	ASSQFNSPLH
TRBV27	TRBJ2-7	many	ASSFTGASYEQY
TRBV5-1	TRBJ2-2	NA	ASSLGQVTGELF
TRBV10-3	TRBJ2-1	medium-sized	AISESGTGVIYNEQF
TRBV2	TRBJ2-3	few	ASGTGGRDTQY
TRBV7-2	TRBJ2-4	many	ASSRLGEGGNIQY
TRBV2	TRBJ2-5	NA	ASSGGGGTETQY
TRBV7-9	TRBJ2-4	many	ASSGLIKNIQY
TRBV28	TRBJ2-7	NA	ASSSSRLAGSYEQY
TRBV11-3	TRBJ2-2	many	ASSSGLSPPGELF
TRBV6-2/TRBV6-3	TRBJ2-5	NA	ASSYQGLIGAETQY
TRBV9	TRBJ2-3	few	ASSVAASGRADTQY
TRBV4-3	TRBJ2-5	many	ASSQSGTSGSTQY
TRBV5-1	TRBJ2-1	few	ASSLLGVLHNEQF
TRBV15	TRBJ2-3	few	ATSRDLGGVSTDTQY
TRBV30	TRBJ2-1	NA	AWNSGSSYNEQF
TRBV29-1	TRBJ2-2	many	SFARGVNTGELF
TRBV29-1	TRBJ2-1	NA	SGTRKGGNEQF
TRBV11-2	TRBJ2-1	NA	ASSFGSSYNEQF
TRBV27	TRBJ2-1	few	ASSLSPGGNYNEQF
TRBV5-1	TRBJ2-7	many	ASSLGRTGGSSSYEQY
TRBV7-2	TRBJ2-3	many	ASSLGPLIFTDTQY
TRBV11-2	TRBJ2-1	many	ASSLGGLGNNEQF
TRBV28	TRBJ2-1	many	ASSLYPRGQF
TRBV7-2	TRBJ2-5	NA	ASSLKGFLGTQY
TRBV20-1	TRBJ1-6	few	SATPHSDSPLH
TRBV20-1	TRBJ2-2	few	SAADKWRSNTGELF
TRBV28	TRBJ1-1	NA	ASSGPRTFSVLQNTEAF
TRBV5-1	TRBJ2-1	few	ASSLEGLAGESNEQF